These T cell receptor beta chains were read from a single sample in a study of cytomegalovirus exposure and HLA in healthy donors. Libraries were prepared by immunoSEQ multiplex PCR; TCRdb keeps only in-frame clonotypes and omits some of them. The sample includes around 170,000 clones, 65% to 85% of them seen just once. The sequenced sample was PBMCs. The source is a girl aged 10-17 years in good health and CMV-seropositive. Each CDR3 is given with its conserved first and last residue. A D gene is named only where the DNA matches it firmly. The size of a clone is reported for some rows only, either as once, few or many, or as a class for expanded clones.

d_gene: TRBD2
abundance: NA
v_gene: TRBV7-3
j_gene: TRBJ2-1
CDR3aa: CASSLMGTSKSYNEQFF
CDR3nt: TGTGCCAGCAGCTTGATGGGGACTAGCAAGTCCTACAATGAGCAGTTCTTC

d_gene: NA
abundance: NA
v_gene: TRBV2
j_gene: TRBJ2-6
CDR3aa: CASSGWGRGANVLTF
CDR3nt: TGTGCCAGCAGTGGGTGGGGGCGTGGGGCCAACGTCCTGACTTTC

d_gene: TRBD1
abundance: NA
v_gene: TRBV27
j_gene: TRBJ1-1
CDR3aa: CASSLAGQGRYTEAFF
CDR3nt: TGTGCCAGCAGTTTAGCGGGACAGGGGAGATACACTGAAGCTTTCTTT

d_gene: TRBD2
abundance: NA
v_gene: TRBV6-5
j_gene: TRBJ2-1
CDR3aa: CASWREGYNEQFF
CDR3nt: TGTGCCAGCTGGCGGGAGGGCTACAATGAGCAGTTCTTC

d_gene: TRBD2
abundance: few
v_gene: TRBV5-4
j_gene: TRBJ2-3
CDR3aa: CASSFSGSTDTQYF
CDR3nt: TGTGCCAGCAGCTTTAGCGGGAGCACAGATACGCAGTATTTT

d_gene: TRBD1
abundance: once
v_gene: TRBV11-2
j_gene: TRBJ2-7
CDR3aa: CASSLGTGFYEQYF
CDR3nt: TGTGCCAGCAGCTTGGGGACAGGGTTCTACGAGCAGTACTTC

d_gene: NA
abundance: NA
v_gene: TRBV11-2
j_gene: TRBJ2-1
CDR3aa: CASSVRPVPRGNEQFF
CDR3nt: TGTGCCAGCAGCGTACGACCAGTTCCTAGGGGCAATGAGCAGTTCTTC

d_gene: NA
abundance: few
v_gene: TRBV6-1
j_gene: TRBJ1-5
CDR3aa: CASGSRQWDQPQHF
CDR3nt: TGTGCCAGCGGGAGCAGGCAGTGGGATCAGCCCCAGCATTTT

d_gene: TRBD2
abundance: once
v_gene: TRBV6-5
j_gene: TRBJ2-3
CDR3aa: CASSRGLALADTQYF
CDR3nt: TGTGCCAGCAGTCGCGGACTAGCTCTCGCAGATACGCAGTATTTT

d_gene: TRBD2
abundance: NA
v_gene: TRBV9
j_gene: TRBJ2-7
CDR3aa: CASSGTSASPYEQYF
CDR3nt: TGTGCCAGCAGCGGGACTAGCGCCTCACCCTACGAGCAGTACTTC

d_gene: NA
abundance: NA
v_gene: TRBV6-1
j_gene: TRBJ1-5
CDR3aa: CASSEGSGGAGSQPQHF
CDR3nt: TGTGCCAGCAGTGAAGGCTCTGGGGGGGCAGGAAGCCAGCCCCAGCATTTT

d_gene: NA
abundance: few
v_gene: TRBV10-3
j_gene: TRBJ2-7
CDR3aa: CAISVTRISYEQYF
CDR3nt: TGTGCCATCAGTGTGACAAGGATCTCCTACGAGCAGTACTTC

d_gene: TRBD2
abundance: once
v_gene: TRBV10-1
j_gene: TRBJ2-1
CDR3aa: CASSESERESEQFF
CDR3nt: TGCGCCAGCAGTGAAAGCGAGCGGGAGAGTGAGCAGTTCTTC

d_gene: TRBD1
abundance: NA
v_gene: TRBV5-6
j_gene: TRBJ1-2
CDR3aa: CASRHLGTGGVGYTF
CDR3nt: TGTGCCAGCAGACATCTTGGGACAGGGGGCGTTGGCTACACCTTC

d_gene: NA
abundance: NA
v_gene: TRBV27
j_gene: TRBJ1-3
CDR3aa: CASRPGGGNIFSGNTIYF
CDR3nt: TGTGCCAGCAGACCAGGTGGGGGGAACATTTTCTCTGGAAACACCATATATTTT

d_gene: NA
abundance: NA
v_gene: TRBV5-4
j_gene: TRBJ2-1
CDR3aa: CASWTGPRGNYNEQFF
CDR3nt: TGTGCCAGCTGGACTGGACCACGGGGAAACTACAATGAGCAGTTCTTC

d_gene: TRBD1
abundance: few
v_gene: TRBV19
j_gene: TRBJ1-5
CDR3aa: CASGFTQGERGSNQPQHF
CDR3nt: TGTGCCAGTGGCTTTACACAGGGGGAACGTGGTAGCAATCAGCCCCAGCATTTT

d_gene: TRBD2
abundance: NA
v_gene: TRBV9
j_gene: TRBJ2-3
CDR3aa: CASSPRLAGGGTQYF
CDR3nt: TGTGCCAGCAGCCCGCGACTAGCGGGAGGGGGTACGCAGTATTTT

d_gene: TRBD1
abundance: NA
v_gene: TRBV15
j_gene: TRBJ1-1
CDR3aa: CATSPGGDRGGAFF
CDR3nt: TGTGCCACCAGCCCTGGGGGGGACAGGGGAGGCGCTTTCTTT

d_gene: TRBD2
abundance: NA
v_gene: TRBV11-2
j_gene: TRBJ2-7
CDR3aa: CASSLASGPSPYEQYF
CDR3nt: TGTGCCAGCAGCTTAGCTAGCGGGCCCTCCCCCTACGAGCAGTACTTC

d_gene: TRBD2
abundance: NA
v_gene: TRBV25-1
j_gene: TRBJ2-2
CDR3aa: CASSEIAGVAGELFF
CDR3nt: TGTGCCAGCAGTGAAATAGCGGGAGTGGCCGGGGAGCTGTTTTTT

d_gene: NA
abundance: NA
v_gene: TRBV6-1
j_gene: TRBJ2-7
CDR3aa: CASSPVTGSYEQYF
CDR3nt: TGTGCCAGCAGCCCCGTGACGGGTTCCTACGAGCAGTACTTC

d_gene: NA
abundance: NA
v_gene: TRBV6-5
j_gene: TRBJ1-1
CDR3aa: CASSLKLFNTEAFF
CDR3nt: TGTGCCAGCAGTCTAAAACTCTTTAACACTGAAGCTTTCTTT

d_gene: TRBD2
abundance: NA
v_gene: TRBV7-9
j_gene: TRBJ2-1
CDR3aa: CASSRIGTSAYNEQFF
CDR3nt: TGTGCCAGCAGCCGGATTGGGACTAGCGCGTACAATGAGCAGTTCTTC

d_gene: TRBD2
abundance: NA
v_gene: TRBV11-2
j_gene: TRBJ2-7
CDR3aa: CASSHPLAGTYEQYF
CDR3nt: TGTGCCAGCAGCCACCCGCTAGCGGGAACCTACGAGCAGTACTTC

d_gene: NA
abundance: few
v_gene: TRBV2
j_gene: TRBJ1-1
CDR3aa: CASSDIGGKPNTEAFF
CDR3nt: TGTGCCAGCAGTGATATCGGGGGGAAACCGAACACTGAAGCTTTCTTT

d_gene: NA
abundance: few
v_gene: TRBV11-2
j_gene: TRBJ2-7
CDR3aa: CASSLEPGNSYEQYF
CDR3nt: TGTGCCAGCAGCTTAGAACCGGGGAACTCCTACGAGCAGTACTTC

d_gene: TRBD2
abundance: NA
v_gene: TRBV25-1
j_gene: TRBJ2-5
CDR3aa: CASSPGGVGYQETQYF
CDR3nt: TGTGCCAGCAGCCCTGGGGGGGTCGGCTATCAAGAGACCCAGTACTTC

d_gene: NA
abundance: NA
v_gene: TRBV7-2
j_gene: TRBJ2-7
CDR3aa: CASSPSPQGASYEQYF
CDR3nt: TGTGCCAGCAGCCCAAGCCCCCAGGGTGCCTCCTACGAGCAGTACTTC

d_gene: TRBD1
abundance: NA
v_gene: TRBV25-1
j_gene: TRBJ1-5
CDR3aa: CASSDRQGSQPQHF
CDR3nt: TGTGCCAGCAGTGATCGACAGGGTAGTCAGCCCCAGCATTTT

d_gene: TRBD1
abundance: NA
v_gene: TRBV11-2
j_gene: TRBJ1-1
CDR3aa: CASSPQTGTGAFF
CDR3nt: TGTGCCAGCAGCCCTCAAACCGGGACAGGAGCTTTCTTT

d_gene: NA
abundance: NA
v_gene: TRBV13
j_gene: TRBJ2-7
CDR3aa: CASSFRVGYEQYF
CDR3nt: TGTGCCAGCAGCTTTCGGGTGGGCTACGAGCAGTACTTC

d_gene: TRBD1
abundance: NA
v_gene: TRBV19
j_gene: TRBJ1-3
CDR3aa: CASSRGTGPSGNTIYF
CDR3nt: TGTGCCAGTAGTAGGGGGACAGGTCCTTCTGGAAACACCATATATTTT

d_gene: NA
abundance: NA
v_gene: TRBV27
j_gene: TRBJ1-1
CDR3aa: CASSLQGTNTEAFF
CDR3nt: TGTGCCAGCAGTTTGCAGGGGACGAACACTGAAGCTTTCTTT

d_gene: TRBD1
abundance: NA
v_gene: TRBV5-1
j_gene: TRBJ1-1
CDR3aa: CASSLAIVAGGSNTEAFF
CDR3nt: TGCGCCAGCAGCTTGGCAATAGTGGCAGGGGGCTCAAACACTGAAGCTTTCTTT

d_gene: TRBD1
abundance: NA
v_gene: TRBV6-1
j_gene: TRBJ2-5
CDR3aa: CASRAGQGAETQYF
CDR3nt: TGTGCCAGCAGGGCGGGACAGGGGGCAGAGACCCAGTACTTC

d_gene: TRBD1
abundance: NA
v_gene: TRBV5-1
j_gene: TRBJ2-2
CDR3aa: CASSDRGLPGELFF
CDR3nt: TGCGCCAGCAGCGACAGGGGGCTACCCGGGGAGCTGTTTTTT

d_gene: NA
abundance: NA
v_gene: TRBV7-9
j_gene: TRBJ1-2
CDR3aa: CASSLGTTYGYTF
CDR3nt: TGTGCCAGCAGCTTAGGGACAACCTATGGCTACACCTTC

d_gene: NA
abundance: few
v_gene: TRBV7-9
j_gene: TRBJ1-2
CDR3aa: CASSLRRQKGYTF
CDR3nt: TGTGCCAGCAGCCTCAGACGACAGAAGGGCTACACCTTC

d_gene: TRBD2
abundance: NA
v_gene: TRBV6-5
j_gene: TRBJ2-1
CDR3aa: CASSYSPSGSSEQFF
CDR3nt: TGTGCCAGCAGTTACTCGCCTAGCGGGAGTAGTGAACAGTTCTTC

d_gene: NA
abundance: NA
v_gene: TRBV7-2
j_gene: TRBJ2-5
CDR3aa: CASSSQPGRWETQYF
CDR3nt: TGTGCCAGCAGCAGCCAACCAGGGAGGTGGGAGACCCAGTACTTC

d_gene: NA
abundance: NA
v_gene: TRBV5-1
j_gene: TRBJ2-7
CDR3aa: CASSLGSAGAYEQYF
CDR3nt: TGCGCCAGCAGCTTGGGAAGCGCCGGGGCCTACGAGCAGTACTTC

d_gene: TRBD1
abundance: NA
v_gene: TRBV29-1
j_gene: TRBJ1-2
CDR3aa: CSVLTGTDYGYTF
CDR3nt: TGCAGCGTCCTAACCGGGACAGATTATGGCTACACCTTC

d_gene: TRBD1
abundance: NA
v_gene: TRBV15
j_gene: TRBJ2-7
CDR3aa: CATSRTGQGYEQYF
CDR3nt: TGTGCCACCAGCAGGACCGGACAGGGCTACGAGCAGTACTTC

d_gene: NA
abundance: once
v_gene: TRBV27
j_gene: TRBJ2-3
CDR3aa: CAIKGGQSTDTQYF
CDR3nt: TGTGCTATCAAGGGGGGGCAAAGCACAGATACGCAGTATTTT

d_gene: NA
abundance: NA
v_gene: TRBV18
j_gene: TRBJ1-2
CDR3aa: CASSRLRGPDGYTF
CDR3nt: TGTGCCAGCTCCCGCCTGCGAGGGCCAGATGGCTACACCTTC

d_gene: NA
abundance: NA
v_gene: TRBV2
j_gene: TRBJ1-2
CDR3aa: CASSETALTRDYGYTF
CDR3nt: TGTGCCAGCAGTGAAACCGCCCTGACCAGGGACTATGGCTACACCTTC

d_gene: NA
abundance: NA
v_gene: TRBV19
j_gene: TRBJ1-5
CDR3aa: CASSQQGDQPQHF
CDR3nt: TGTGCCAGTAGCCAACAGGGAGATCAGCCCCAGCATTTT